The 13 T cell receptor beta chains given below trace back to one sample, sequenced in a study of tumor-infiltrating lymphocytes in primary liver carcinoma (TCRdb year 2017). Without any cell sorting, total RNA and DNA were extracted together from roughly 21-30 mg of bulk tissue using the AllPrep DNA/RNA mini kit. TCRdb lists the instrument as Illumina HiSeq 2500. TCRbeta-specific cDNA was reverse-transcribed from 500 ng total RNA using a constant-region primer and ProtoScript II reverse transcriptase. Three nested multiplex PCR rounds, following a slightly modified ARM-PCR procedure, were used to build the TCRbeta libraries. Each of the first two PCR rounds ran for 9 to 10 cycles using multiplex TRBV1-TRBV30 forward primers together with a Cbeta reverse primer. TCRdb reran the public reads through fastp at Q25 and MiXCR, keeping productive beta chains. Rows matching on CDR3 protein sequence are summarized as one entry with the most common DNA and genes. This sample gives approximately 99,000 distinct CDR3 sequences in total; almost 70% of them show up just once. The ten most abundant clones make up 7.5% to 10% of the sample.

The specimen sequenced was liver tumor tissue from sampling region 5. The cell subset or site label on this specimen signifies: tumor region T5, tumor centre. Receptors originate from a woman between 55 and 75 years old with primary liver carcinoma and hepatitis B virus infection.

This clonotype has at least ten counts. This chain uses TRBV12-3 or TRBV12-4 with TRBJ2-3; 10 nucleotides match TRBD1. V gave up 1 base and J gave up 2 bases; unmatched junction bases: 3. This CDR3 region has 16 residues. CDR3 sequence (DNA): TGTGCCAGCAGTTTAGGGGACAGGGGACCCACAGATACGCAGTATTTT. This translates into CASSLGDRGPTDTQYF.

Many counts were recorded for this clonotype. This chain joins TRBV10-2 and TRBJ2-5; 14 bases are a match to TRBD2. The J segment lost 1 base and the V segment lost 2 bases, leaving 3 bases of the junction unmatched. Germline CDR1 and CDR2: WSHSY and SAAADI. This CDR3 comprises 17 residues. This CDR3 is CASSEGLAGGGQETQYF. DNA for the CDR3: TGCGCCAGCAGTGAGGGACTAGCGGGAGGAGGCCAAGAGACCCAGTACTTC.

With regard to this clonotype: This CDR3 fails to terminate in the conserved phenylalanine or tryptophan, so it likely reflects a read error. CDR3 sequence reads: CVSNTPGCQETQYL. In DNA form, the CDR3 reads TGTGTCAGTAACACCCCGGGATGCCAAGAGACCCAGTACCTC. The chain couples TRBV19 to TRBJ2-5, with D tentatively TRBD2 (5 bases). Germline V gives CDR1 LNHDA, CDR2 SQIVND (reference sequence). CDR3 size: 14 residues.

As to this clonotype: At one of its ends the junction is not consistent with the germline gene, which may arise from a read error. The rearrangement joins TRBV11-2 to TRBJ2-7, with 7 bases lining up with TRBD1. In germline, CDR1 is SGHAT, CDR2 FQNNGV. The CDR3 extends over 12 amino acids. The CDR3 DNA reads TGTGCCAGTAGCTTGGCCTGGGACAGGCAGTACTTC. It specifies CASSLAWDRQYF.

This clonotype was observed at least ten times. The genes are TRBV12-3 or TRBV12-4 and TRBJ1-6; possible D gene TRBD1, 5 bases. The V end lost 9 bases, the J end lost 4 bases, and 13 bases lay between the germline ends. This CDR3 is built from 14 residues. The CDR3 region is CASRGYPYNSPLHF. The DNA for the CDR3 is TGTGCCAGTCGGGGGTATCCATATAATTCACCCCTCCACTTT.

The chain is built from TRBV12-3 or TRBV12-4 and TRBJ2-1; TRBD2 aligns across 11 bases. Judging by the DNA end, TRBJ2-7 fits better; the J call may be wrong. The CDR3 loop spans 18 amino acids. The DNA of the CDR3 is TGTGCCAGCAGTAAAACTGGGGGGACTAGCGGATCCTTCAATGAGCAGTACTTC. Its translation is CASSKTGGTSGSFNEQYF.

Regarding this clonotype: An end of the junction differs from the germline gene, which may be a read error. The chain carries TRBV11-2 and TRBJ2-2; either TRBD1 or TRBD2 may supply D (5 bases each). CDR1 is SGHAT and CDR2 is FQNNGV in the germline V gene. The CDR3 length is 17 residues. This chain's CDR3 is CTSSLLQTVQGTGELLF. DNA of the CDR3: TGTACCAGCAGCTTACTCCAGACAGTCCAGGGCACCGGGGAGCTGTTATTT.

This clonotype was detected ten times or more. The chain has TRBV29-1 and TRBJ2-5, with D possibly TRBD1 on 6 matching bases. V lost 5 bases and J lost 6, with 13 bases in between. CDR3 length equals 12 residues. The germline CDR1 and CDR2 sequences are SQVTM and ANQGSEA. The DNA for the CDR3 is TGCAGCGTTTTACTCACAGGGAAGACCCAGTACTTC. As protein: CSVLLTGKTQYF.

Concerning this clonotype itself: A read error is likely, as this CDR3 ends without the conserved phenylalanine or tryptophan. CDR3 coding DNA: TGTGCCAGCAGCCCCGGGACTAGCGCATACAATGAGCAGTTCTTA. Translated, it gives CASSPGTSAYNEQFL. The chain couples TRBV14 to TRBJ2-1; 10 bases line up with TRBD2. Germline CDR1 SGHDN, CDR2 FVKESK. V lost 4 bases to trimming and J lost 4 bases; unmatched junction nucleotides: 4. This CDR3 comprises 15 residues.

This clonotype has more than one count but fewer than ten. The chain joins TRBV7-3 to TRBJ2-1; TRBD2 agrees at 12 bases. This CDR3 region has 16 residues. The trim removed 5 bases at V and 8 bases at J, leaving 10 bases unmatched. Germline CDR1 reads SGHTA; CDR2 reads FQGTGA. CDR3 nucleotides: TGTGCCAGCAGCCCACGTGCTAGCGGGAGGGCGGATGAGCAGTTCTTC. Its protein is CASSPRASGRADEQFF.

The CDR3 region has the DNA TGTGCCAGCAGTTCCTACTCCGATCCGGCAGGGGGTAATTCACCCCTCCACTTT. Its protein product is CASSSYSDPAGGNSPLHF. This sequence joins TRBV28 and TRBJ1-6; TRBD1 matches 7 bases. The CDR3 is 18 residues long. Germline V gene data show CDR1 as MDHEN and CDR2 as SYDVKM. The ends lost 4 bases at V and 6 bases at J; junction bases unmatched: 15.

A remark on this clonotype: It is likely a read error, because the conserved phenylalanine at the end of the CDR3 is missing. The chain recombines TRBV28 with TRBJ2-3, with 10 bases matching TRBD2. Germline V lookup: CDR1 MDHEN, CDR2 SYDVKM. The CDR3 is 15 residues long. In DNA, the CDR3 is TGTGCCAGCAGTGAGCGGGAGGGCGGCACTGATACGCAGTATTGT. This sequence encodes CASSEREGGTDTQYC.

A word on this clonotype: Since the CDR3 does not end with the conserved phenylalanine or tryptophan, this likely comes from a read error. This rearrangement joins TRBV11-2 to TRBJ2-3; D is unclear. The CDR3 loop spans 11 amino acids. Looked up from germline, CDR1 is SGHAT and CDR2 is FQNNGV. CDR3: CASSRTDTQYC. The CDR3 DNA reads as TGTGCCAGCAGCCGCACAGATACCCAGTATTGT.